These 26 T cell receptor beta chains were sequenced from one sample in a study of early T cells in non-severe SARS-CoV-2 infection. MiXCR was run by TCRdb on the 5' RACE reads, yielding one entry per CDR3 protein. This table has 85,000 to 100,000 distinct CDR3 sequences, 16% appearing once. Material: whole blood, obtained at baseline. The source is an adult who was a healthcare worker with PCR-confirmed SARS-CoV-2 infection or an uninfected control (not recorded which).

This rearrangement joins TRBV24-1 to TRBJ2-3, with 8 nucleotides matching TRBD1. Trimming at V came to 1 base and at J to 2 bases, leaving 7 bases not matched to a gene. The germline V gene has CDR1 KGHDR and CDR2 SFDVKD. CDR3 length equals 17 residues. This CDR3 reads CATSDFSGGQPTDTQYF. The CDR3 region has the DNA TGTGCCACCAGTGATTTCTCAGGGGGCCAACCCACAGATACGCAGTATTTT.

V gene TRBV27 combines with J gene TRBJ2-1, with D unclear. The germline V gene encodes CDR1 MNHEY and CDR2 SMNVEV (reference sequence). Trimming removed 4 bases from V and 2 bases from J, with 9 bases in between. This CDR3 region has 14 residues. The DNA of the CDR3 is TGTGCCAGCAGTTGGGCTAGTACCTACAATGAGCAGTTCTTC. This sequence encodes CASSWASTYNEQFF.

This clonotype was counted at least ten times. This chain links TRBV27 with TRBJ1-5; no definite D call. The germline CDR1 and CDR2 sequences are MNHEY and SMNVEV (reference sequence). CDR3 size: 13 residues. The germline V and J ends were trimmed by 6 bases and 3 bases, with 9 bases remaining between them. The CDR3 DNA sequence: TGTGCCAGCAGCCCCGACCCCAATCAGCCCCAGCATTTT. Residues: CASSPDPNQPQHF.

This chain uses TRBV7-2 with TRBJ2-7, with TRBD2 matching over 8 bases. The V gene's germline CDR1 is SGHTA and CDR2 FQGNSA. V lost 4 bases to trimming and J lost 4 bases; unmatched junction nucleotides: 9. The CDR3 totals 15 residues. CDR3 nucleotides: TGTGCCAGCAGCTCACTACCGGGAGGGGGTTACGAGCAGTACTTC. It encodes CASSSLPGGGYEQYF.

This clonotype has more than one count but fewer than ten. The chain is built from TRBV12-3 or TRBV12-4 and TRBJ1-4, with 7 bases that match TRBD1. The CDR3 runs 11 residues. V lost 5 bases to trimming and J lost 15 bases; unmatched junction nucleotides: 6. The DNA of the CDR3 is TGTGCCAGCAGTGAGAGGGGGCCGTTGTTTTTT. As protein: CASSERGPLFF.

Many counts were recorded for this clonotype. This chain connects TRBV20-1 to TRBJ1-2; 7 bases align to TRBD1. Germline CDR1 reads DFQATT; CDR2 reads SNEGSKA (reference sequence). The ends lost 5 bases at V and 2 bases at J; junction bases unmatched: 8. The CDR3 extends over 14 amino acids. The CDR3 reads CSAQDRLFNYGYTF. In DNA, the CDR3 is TGCAGTGCTCAGGACAGGCTCTTCAACTATGGCTACACCTTC.

At least ten counts were recorded for this clonotype. The gene calls are TRBV12-3 or TRBV12-4 and TRBJ2-7, with D uncertain. This CDR3 has 18 residues. V gave up 2 bases and J gave up 0 bases, with 20 bases separating them. CDR3 bases: TGTGCCAGCAGTTTAAATACTGGTGGGGATCCCCTCTCCTACGAGCAGTACTTC. Amino acids: CASSLNTGGDPLSYEQYF.

This clonotype was observed many times. This chain connects TRBV14 to TRBJ1-1; D is undetermined. The CDR3 is 12 amino acids. Germline V CDR1 and CDR2: SGHDN, FVKESK. Trimming removed 2 bases from V and 2 bases from J, with 3 bases in between. For the CDR3, the DNA is TGTGCCAGCAGCCAACGAAACACTGAAGCTTTCTTT. Residues: CASSQRNTEAFF. Supplemented by reference TRBV14 and TRBJ1-1, the full variable domain reads EAGVTQFPSHSVIEKGQTVTLRCDPISGHDNLYWYRRVMGKEIKFLLHFVKESKQDESGMPNNRFLAERTGGTYSTLKVQPAELEDSGVYFCASSQRNTEAFFGQGTRLTVV.

This clonotype was counted many times. The V call is TRBV5-1, the J call TRBJ1-3; the match to TRBD1 covers 11 bases. After removal of 7 bases from V and 7 bases from J, the junction contained 7 bases not matched to a gene. The CDR3 totals 14 residues. Germline lookup yields CDR1 SGHRS and CDR2 YFSETQ. CDR3 DNA sequence: TGCGCCAGCCGATTGGACAGGGGGCGGAACACCATATATTTT. This sequence encodes CASRLDRGRNTIYF.

This clonotype was seen ten or more times. V and J are TRBV29-1 and TRBJ2-3, with D hard to call. This CDR3 contains 11 residues. The germline V gene has CDR1 SQVTM and CDR2 ANQGSEA. The V end was cut by 2 bases, the J end by 2 bases, with 2 bases between. CDR3 region: CSVETTDTQYF. The CDR3 region has the DNA TGCAGCGTTGAAACCACAGATACGCAGTATTTT.

This clonotype was seen many times. This sequence joins TRBV20-1 and TRBJ2-7, with 7 bases fitting TRBD2. The germline V gene has CDR1 DFQATT and CDR2 SNEGSKA (reference sequence). The trim removed 5 bases at V and 0 bases at J, leaving 7 bases unmatched. The CDR3 covers 14 residues. The CDR3, as DNA: TGCAGTGCTTCCAGCGGGGAAAGCTCCTACGAGCAGTACTTC. This encodes CSASSGESSYEQYF.

This clonotype was counted many times. The rearrangement links TRBV24-1 to TRBJ2-2; tentative D call: TRBD1 (6 bases). Trimming left V 5 bases short and J 6 bases short, with 12 bases between. Germline V gene lookup returns CDR1 KGHDR and CDR2 SFDVKD. The CDR3 length is 14 residues. In nucleotides, the CDR3 is TGTGCCACCAGTGTTACAAACAGGGCCGGGGAGCTGTTTTTT. Translating it yields CATSVTNRAGELFF.

The chain couples TRBV19 to TRBJ1-1, with TRBD1 matching over 7 bases. Germline V lookup: CDR1 LNHDA, CDR2 SQIVND (reference sequence). CDR3 size: 14 residues. V gave up 4 bases and J gave up 10 bases; unmatched junction bases: 12. The CDR3 DNA follows: TGTGCCAGTAGTACACCAGGGACAGAACCGGGAGCTTTCTTT. Residues: CASSTPGTEPGAFF.

The chain uses TRBV20-1 and TRBJ2-3; TRBD2 aligns across 16 bases. The CDR3 runs to 16 residues. Germline-derived CDR1 and CDR2 are DFQATT and SNEGSKA (reference sequence). The trim removed 2 bases at V and 4 bases at J, leaving 3 bases unmatched. The CDR3 nucleotides are TGCAGTGCTAGACCCGGGACTAGCGGGAGGGCAGATACGCAGTATTTT. Protein product: CSARPGTSGRADTQYF.

The gene calls are TRBV12-3 or TRBV12-4 and TRBJ2-2; D remains unclear. CDR3 length: 11 amino acids. The V end was cut by 4 bases, the J end by 7 bases, with 4 bases between. The CDR3 DNA follows: TGTGCCAGCAGTTGGAGCGGGGAGCTGTTTTTT. It translates to CASSWSGELFF.

This clonotype was counted ten times or more. The J gene is TRBJ2-3, the V gene TRBV5-1; D ambiguous. Germline V lookup: CDR1 SGHRS, CDR2 YFSETQ. V was cut by 5 bases and J by 0 bases, with 7 bases left in between. This CDR3 spans 13 amino acids. The chain's CDR3 is CASRRQSTDTQYF. The CDR3 region has the DNA TGCGCCAGCAGACGTCAGAGCACAGATACGCAGTATTTT.

This clonotype was picked up a small number of times. The rearrangement joins TRBV7-9 to TRBJ1-5; D is possibly TRBD1 (5 bases). Germline CDR1 is SEHNR and CDR2 is FQNEAQ (reference sequence). Trimming cost V 7 bases and J 4 bases, with 8 bases left between them. This CDR3 region has 12 residues. The CDR3 protein is CASNQGNQPQHF. In DNA form, the CDR3 reads TGTGCCAGCAATCAGGGTAATCAGCCCCAGCATTTT.

There are a few counts of this clonotype. Sequence at one end of the junction differs from germline and may be a read error. This sequence joins TRBV4-1 and TRBJ2-7; D may be TRBD1 (6 bases). CDR3 length: 14 residues. Germline V CDR1 and CDR2: MGHRA, YSYEKL. CDR3 bases: TGCGCCAGCAGCCCGGACAGAAATCGACAACCCTTAGACTTC. It specifies CASSPDRNRQPLDF.

This chain connects TRBV27 to TRBJ2-2, with D perhaps given as TRBD1 or TRBD2 (5 bases each). Germline V gene lookup returns CDR1 MNHEY and CDR2 SMNVEV (reference sequence). Deletions cut 6 bases from V and 6 bases from J, with 17 bases between. The CDR3 has 15 residues. The CDR3 region has the DNA TGTGCCAGCAGCCCTTGGGGGACGGGTTCCGGGGAGCTGTTTTTT. Amino acids: CASSPWGTGSGELFF.

This clonotype was counted a few times. This sequence joins TRBV18 and TRBJ1-4, with unresolved D. The V gene's germline CDR1 is KGHSH and CDR2 LQKENI. The V and J ends lost 3 bases and 0 bases respectively, with 14 bases between them. The CDR3 loop spans 17 amino acids. This chain's CDR3 is CASSPSLPTATNEKLFF. The CDR3 nucleotides read TGTGCCAGCTCACCGAGTTTGCCGACCGCAACTAATGAAAAACTGTTTTTT.

This clonotype was detected a few times. The rearrangement uses TRBV14 and TRBJ1-1; D gene ambiguous. V was pared by 4 bases and J by 2 bases, with 14 bases between. Germline CDR1 SGHDN, CDR2 FVKESK. This CDR3 has 15 residues. The CDR3 region has the DNA TGTGCCAGCAGCCCACAAATTACAGTCAACACTGAAGCTTTCTTT. This sequence encodes CASSPQITVNTEAFF.

The chain recombines TRBV6-1 with TRBJ2-5, with D perhaps matching TRBD2 (6 bases). V shed 6 bases and J shed 4 bases, with 15 bases lying between them. CDR1 and CDR2 from the germline V gene are MNHNS and SASEGT. The CDR3 is 14 amino acids. The CDR3 DNA is TGTGCCAGCAGCGCGGGGATTAGCGGAGAGACCCAGTACTTC. This sequence encodes CASSAGISGETQYF.

Only a few counts were recorded for this clonotype. This chain joins TRBV21-1 and TRBJ2-7. TRBV21-1 is labeled a pseudogene. The CDR3 covers 12 residues. The CDR3 protein is CASSKRSLEQYF. The CDR3 coding sequence is TGTGCCAGCAGCAAGCGCTCTCTCGAGCAGTACTTC.

This clonotype has more than one count but fewer than ten. This chain uses TRBV27 with TRBJ1-2; TRBD1 aligns across 7 bases. Germline V CDR1 and CDR2: MNHEY, SMNVEV (reference sequence). CDR3 length: 16 amino acids. V shed 3 bases and J 0 bases; nucleotides not matched to a gene: 7. The CDR3 protein is CASSFHGDSSNYGYTF. The DNA for the CDR3 is TGTGCCAGCAGTTTTCATGGGGACAGCTCTAACTATGGCTACACCTTC.

This clonotype came up many times. J is TRBJ2-5 and V is TRBV20-1; D gene ambiguous. Germline V gives CDR1 DFQATT, CDR2 SNEGSKA (reference sequence). The ends were cut back, 3 bases at V and 4 bases at J, with 18 bases in the middle. There are 15 residues in the CDR3. The CDR3 nucleotides are TGCAGTGCTAGCGTCCAAGACCCTGACGGAGAGACCCAGTACTTC. It codes for CSASVQDPDGETQYF.

This clonotype was counted only a few times. The chain is built from TRBV20-1 and TRBJ1-3; no reliable D call. The CDR3 is 13 amino acids. Trimming shortened V by 2 bases and J by 3 bases, and 8 bases separated the two germline ends. CDR1 and CDR2 (germline): DFQATT, SNEGSKA (reference sequence). The CDR3 protein is CSARRTDGNTIYF. CDR3 nucleotides: TGCAGTGCTAGAAGGACGGATGGAAACACCATATATTTT.